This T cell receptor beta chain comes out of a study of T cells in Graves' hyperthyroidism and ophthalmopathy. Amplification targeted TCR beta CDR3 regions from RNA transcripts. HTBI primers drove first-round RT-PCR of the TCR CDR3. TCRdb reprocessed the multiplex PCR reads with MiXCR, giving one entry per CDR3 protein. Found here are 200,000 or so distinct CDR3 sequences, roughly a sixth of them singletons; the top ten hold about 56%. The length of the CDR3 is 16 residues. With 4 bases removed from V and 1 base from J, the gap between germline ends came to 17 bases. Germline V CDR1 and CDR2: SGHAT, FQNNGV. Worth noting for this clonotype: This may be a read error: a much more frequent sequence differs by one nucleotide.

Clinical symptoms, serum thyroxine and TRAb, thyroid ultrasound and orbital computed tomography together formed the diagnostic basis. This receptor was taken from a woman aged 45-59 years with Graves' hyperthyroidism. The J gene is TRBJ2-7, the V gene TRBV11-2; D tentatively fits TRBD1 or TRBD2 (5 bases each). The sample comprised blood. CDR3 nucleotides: TGTGCCAGCAGCTCCGAGGGTACAGGCCTATCCTACGAGCAGTACTTC. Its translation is CASSSEGTGLSYEQYF.